These T cell receptor beta chains were read from a single sample in a study of blood T cell repertoires in COVID-19. Here immunoSEQ multiplex PCR was the method, and the copy in TCRdb shows in-frame clones only, minus some. The repertoire has about 380,000 clones, 88% of them found once; the top ten carry around 1.2%. The specimen was PBMCs or T cells enriched from blood (not recorded which). These receptors all come from a woman between 18 and 29 years old who had recovered from COVID-19. Each CDR3 is given with its conserved first and last residue. D genes are given only for firm matches. Where a row states a size, it is once, few, many or the class of an expanded clone; other rows omit it.

J | V | D | size | CDR3 | DNA
TRBJ2-7 | TRBV11-1 | - | - | CASSSGGYEQYF | TGTGCCAGCAGCTCCGGCGGGTACGAGCAGTACTTC
TRBJ1-4 | TRBV6-1 | - | many | CASSEGGANEKLFF | TGTGCCAGCAGTGAAGGGGGGGCTAATGAAAAACTGTTTTTT
TRBJ2-1 | TRBV7-9 | TRBD1 | once | CASSLAHGQGFYNEQFF | TGTGCCAGCAGCTTAGCGCATGGACAGGGGTTCTACAATGAGCAGTTCTTC
TRBJ2-2 | TRBV11-3 | TRBD2 | once | CASSTSGGARTGELFF | TGTGCCAGCAGCACGAGCGGGGGGGCCCGGACCGGGGAGCTGTTTTTT
TRBJ2-7 | TRBV6-2/TRBV6-3 | TRBD1 | - | CASSSFEGDRRPYEQYF | TGTGCCAGCAGTTCATTCGAGGGGGACAGGCGCCCCTACGAGCAGTACTTC
TRBJ1-6 | TRBV4-1 | - | - | CASSQEEVMAALHF | TGCGCCAGCAGCCAAGAAGAGGTGATGGCAGCCCTCCACTTT
TRBJ1-5 | TRBV7-8 | - | - | CASSPSSVQPQHF | TGTGCCAGCAGCCCATCTAGCGTTCAGCCCCAGCATTTT
TRBJ1-1 | TRBV7-9 | TRBD1 | - | CASSRTDRGVAEAFF | TGTGCCAGCAGCCGTACGGACAGGGGAGTCGCTGAAGCTTTCTTT
TRBJ1-4 | TRBV27 | TRBD1 | - | CASSPRQGWGEKLFF | TGTGCCAGCAGTCCGAGACAGGGGTGGGGTGAAAAACTGTTTTTT
TRBJ2-1 | TRBV7-3 | TRBD2 | - | CASSLTSGRGNEQFF | TGTGCCAGCAGCTTGACTAGCGGGAGGGGCAATGAGCAGTTCTTC
TRBJ1-1 | TRBV16 | - | - | CASSRGGVTEAFF | TGTGCCAGCAGCCGCGGGGGAGTCACTGAAGCTTTCTTT
TRBJ2-2 | TRBV7-9 | TRBD1 | once | CASSLGRTGGFGELFF | TGTGCCAGCAGCTTAGGTCGGACAGGGGGCTTCGGGGAGCTGTTTTTT
TRBJ1-1 | TRBV27 | TRBD1 | - | CASSSTGGRENTEAFF | TGTGCCAGCAGTTCGACAGGGGGTAGGGAGAACACTGAAGCTTTCTTT
TRBJ2-2 | TRBV10-1 | TRBD1 | - | CASRAGTDNTGELFF | TGCGCCAGCAGAGCCGGGACAGATAACACCGGGGAGCTGTTTTTT
TRBJ2-1 | TRBV7-8 | - | - | CASSLVGGHNEQFF | TGTGCCAGCAGCTTAGTTGGTGGGCACAATGAGCAGTTCTTC
TRBJ1-2 | TRBV4-1 | - | - | CASSQSDYGYTF | TGCGCCAGCAGCCAATCCGACTATGGCTACACCTTC